This T cell receptor beta chain was captured by sequencing in a study of blood T cell repertoires in COVID-19. Study details: The samples span acute and convalescent COVID-19 from the United States, Italy and Spain. The analysed material was cDNA or gDNA that came from T cells, B-cell-depleted T cells, or PBMCs.

Authors' processing steps: Amplification of reference gene primers was used by the study to estimate nucleated cell counts. TCRdb's copy holds only in-frame clones and misses some; the assay was immunoSEQ multiplex PCR. The D gene and trimming were derived from the DNA, and the V and J assignments and clone size from that table. This sample has about 170,000 clones, with over 80% found just once. The CDR3 totals 15 residues. Trimming cost V 6 bases and J 4 bases; bases outside gene matches: 7. Germline CDR1 reads ENHRY; CDR2 reads SYGVKD. The TCR sequence derives from a man younger than 45 with COVID-19, enrolled during active disease. This chain links TRBV10-3 with TRBJ2-3, with 10 bases matching TRBD2. Source material: peripheral blood. CDR3 DNA: TGTGCCATCAGCCCCGGGACTAGCGTCCCAGATACGCAGTATTTT. This translates into CAISPGTSVPDTQYF.